The T cell receptor beta chain under discussion was sequenced for a study of T cells in Graves' hyperthyroidism and ophthalmopathy. In this sample, this clonotype turned up a few times. Looked up from germline, CDR1 is GTSNPN and CDR2 is SVGIG (reference sequence). CDR3 size: 13 residues. With 3 bases removed from V and 2 bases from J, the gap between germline ends came to 8 bases. The source material, RNA transcripts, was used to amplify TCR beta CDR3 regions. In the first-round RT-PCR of the TCR CDR3, the HTBI primer set was used. A single record per CDR3 protein comes from TCRdb applying MiXCR to the multiplex PCR reads. The sample contains 300,000 to 450,000 distinct CDR3 sequences, 15% of which appear only once. Hyperthyroidism was newly diagnosed in patients aged 18 to 65 (duration under 2 months).

The chain links TRBV30 to TRBJ2-1; D gene uncertain. Sequencing input: blood. This sequence originates from a woman aged 25 to 39 with Graves' hyperthyroidism. DNA for the CDR3: TGTGCCTGGAGGGACCATACCTACAATGAGCAGTTCTTC. It specifies CAWRDHTYNEQFF.